These 32 T cell receptor beta chains originate from one sample sequenced in a study of blood T cell repertoires in COVID-19. Sequenced by immunoSEQ multiplex PCR; TCRdb stores in-frame clones only, minus some. Here the sample spans roughly 400,000 clones, around nine tenths being singletons. Sequencing was carried out using PBMCs or T cells enriched from blood (not recorded which). The source of these receptors is a woman between 18 and 29 years old who had been exposed to COVID-19.

This clone occurred a few times. J is TRBJ2-1 and V is TRBV4-3; 9 bases line up with TRBD2. V trimming: 0 bases; J trimming: 4 bases; junction bases outside the gene matches: 7. The CDR3 consists of 17 residues. Germline V lookup: CDR1 LGHNA, CDR2 YSLEER. CDR3 coding DNA: TGCGCCAGCAGCCAAGACAGGCCTAGCGGGGTGTACAATGAGCAGTTCTTC. This sequence encodes CASSQDRPSGVYNEQFF.

The chain is built from TRBV4-1 and TRBJ2-7, with 7 bases lining up with TRBD1. V dropped 1 base and J dropped 3; count of bases not matched to a gene: 3. The CDR3 has 14 amino acids. Germline V gene lookup returns CDR1 MGHRA and CDR2 YSYEKL. The CDR3 sequence: CASSQAGQVYEQYF. CDR3 DNA: TGCGCCAGCAGCCAAGCCGGACAGGTCTACGAGCAGTACTTC.

This clone appeared once. This chain connects TRBV15 to TRBJ2-7; 9 bases align to TRBD1. J gave up 0 bases and V 5 bases, and 2 bases lay outside the gene matches. This CDR3 has 14 residues. CDR1 is LNHNV, CDR2 YYDKDF, per germline (reference sequence). The DNA for the CDR3 is TGTGCCACCAGCGCGGGACAGGGCTCCTACGAGCAGTACTTC. As protein: CATSAGQGSYEQYF.

The V call is TRBV7-9, the J call TRBJ2-3, with 9 bases lining up with TRBD2. The CDR3 runs 17 residues. With V trimmed by 5 bases and J by 6 bases, 15 bases remained unmatched. CDR1 and CDR2 (germline): SEHNR, FQNEAQ (reference sequence). CDR3 coding DNA: TGTGCCAGCAGCCCCCTCGGCGCGGGAGGGCTTGGGGATACGCAGTATTTT. Residues: CASSPLGAGGLGDTQYF.

The J gene is TRBJ1-3, the V gene TRBV13; 12 nucleotides align to TRBD1. V was clipped by 0 bases and J by 4 bases; unmatched bases: 7. The germline gives CDR1 PRHDT, CDR2 FYEKMQ (reference sequence). The CDR3 covers 18 residues. The CDR3 nucleotides read TGTGCCAGCAGCTTAGGCTCGGGACAGGGGGCGAAAGGAAACACCATATATTTT. As protein: CASSLGSGQGAKGNTIYF.

V is TRBV18 and J is TRBJ1-1, with D possibly TRBD1 on 5 matching bases. With 6 bases removed from V and 3 bases from J, the gap between germline ends came to 11 bases. There are 13 residues in the CDR3. CDR1 is KGHSH, CDR2 LQKENI, per germline. The CDR3 region has the DNA TGTGCCAGCTCCCTACAGGATTACACTGAAGCTTTCTTT. Protein sequence: CASSLQDYTEAFF.

The chain carries TRBV28 and TRBJ1-4, with 9 bases fitting TRBD1. V lost 9 bases to trimming and J lost 5 bases; unmatched junction nucleotides: 7. The germline V gene encodes CDR1 MDHEN and CDR2 SYDVKM. The length of the CDR3 is 14 residues. As DNA, the CDR3 is TGTGCCAGTTCGCTCGGACAGGGGAATGAAAAACTGTTTTTT. Translating it yields CASSLGQGNEKLFF.

The chain carries TRBV4-3 and TRBJ2-7, with D possibly being TRBD1 (5 bases). CDR1 is LGHNA, CDR2 YSLEER, per germline. The CDR3 covers 16 residues. Deletions cut 0 bases from V and 3 bases from J, with 15 bases between. The CDR3 coding sequence is TGCGCCAGCAGCCAAGATCTCCAGGGTATTATCTACGAGCAGTACTTC. Translation: CASSQDLQGIIYEQYF.

The CDR3 bases are TGCAGTGCTAGTACCCCAGGTGGGAATCAGCCCCAGCATTTT. This codes for CSASTPGGNQPQHF. The chain combines TRBV20-1 with TRBJ1-5; D remains ambiguous. V was clipped by 3 bases and J by 4 bases, with 13 bases between them. This CDR3 has 14 residues. CDR1 and CDR2 from the germline V gene are DFQATT and SNEGSKA (reference sequence).

V is TRBV19 and J is TRBJ2-2, with 8 bases matching TRBD1. The CDR3 runs 15 residues. CDR1 LNHDA and CDR2 SQIVND come from the germline V gene (reference sequence). The V gene end was trimmed by 2 bases and the J gene end by 5 bases; junction bases not matched to a gene: 4. The CDR3 sequence: CASSIQGAGTGELFF. CDR3 nucleotide sequence: TGTGCCAGTAGTATACAGGGGGCGGGAACCGGGGAGCTGTTTTTT.

The chain uses TRBV19 and TRBJ1-4; perhaps TRBD1 as D (5 bases). This CDR3 is 14 amino acids long. Trimming took 7 bases from V and 0 from J, leaving 9 bases between them. In germline, CDR1 is LNHDA, CDR2 SQIVND (reference sequence). The CDR3 sequence: CASKEQATNEKLFF. DNA of the CDR3: TGTGCCAGTAAGGAACAGGCAACTAATGAAAAACTGTTTTTT.

The gene calls are TRBV6-2 or TRBV6-3 and TRBJ2-5; possibly TRBD2 for D (5 bases). V was shortened by 0 bases and J by 7 bases, with 15 bases between the two germline ends. The CDR3 loop spans 15 amino acids. Germline assignment: CDR1 MNHEY and CDR2 SVGEGT. The CDR3 region has the DNA TGTGCCAGCAGTTACTCGTTCGTGACTGGAGGGACCCAGTACTTC. As protein: CASSYSFVTGGTQYF.

The V gene is TRBV6-1, the J gene TRBJ2-1; TRBD1 matches at 9 bases. The CDR3 loop spans 15 amino acids. CDR1 is MNHNS and CDR2 is SASEGT in the germline V gene. J lost 3 bases, V lost 4 bases, and 4 bases had no gene match. CDR3 sequence (DNA): TGTGCCAGCAGTGGAGCGGACAGGGGCTACAATGAGCAGTTCTTC. It specifies CASSGADRGYNEQFF.

This clone has a single count. The CDR3 loop is CATSDATVYQETQYF. DNA of the CDR3: TGTGCCACCAGTGATGCGACAGTGTACCAAGAGACCCAGTACTTC. The chain carries TRBV24-1 and TRBJ2-5; D may be TRBD1 (5 bases). V lost 3 bases and J lost 0, with 10 bases in between. The V gene's germline CDR1 is KGHDR and CDR2 SFDVKD. CDR3 length: 15 residues.

V and J are TRBV29-1 and TRBJ1-1; D remains ambiguous. V shed 0 bases and J shed 6 bases, with 8 bases lying between them. Germline CDR1 and CDR2: SQVTM and ANQGSEA. CDR3 length: 12 residues. Here the CDR3 DNA reads TGCAGCGTTGAAGATCTTTTCCCTGAAGCTTTCTTT. Translating it yields CSVEDLFPEAFF. The entire variable domain, with the rest obtained from reference TRBV29-1 and TRBJ1-1, is as follows: SAVISQKPSRDICQRGTSLTIQCQVDSQVTMMFWYRQQPGQSLTLIATANQGSEATYESGFVIDKFPISRPNLTFSTLTVSNMSPEDSSIYLCSVEDLFPEAFFGQGTRLTVV.

The chain combines TRBV19 with TRBJ1-3; TRBD1 agrees at 7 bases. V dropped 6 bases and J dropped 1; count of bases not matched to a gene: 3. This CDR3 contains 14 residues. Germline V gives CDR1 LNHDA, CDR2 SQIVND (reference sequence). CDR3 in amino acids: CASRLTGSGNTIYF. The CDR3 DNA is TGTGCCAGTAGGCTGACAGGGTCTGGAAACACCATATATTTT.

The V and J genes are TRBV27 and TRBJ2-2; 9 positions match TRBD1. The CDR3 totals 14 residues. Looked up from germline, CDR1 is MNHEY and CDR2 is SMNVEV (reference sequence). V shed 5 bases, J shed 4 bases, and the junction held 2 bases outside the gene matches. The CDR3 DNA follows: TGTGCCAGCAGTCAGGACAGGGGCACCGGGGAGCTGTTTTTT. It yields the protein CASSQDRGTGELFF.

This chain links TRBV18 with TRBJ2-7, with TRBD2 matching 15 bases. This CDR3 comprises 19 residues. V was clipped by 0 bases and J by 0 bases; unmatched bases: 6. Germline CDR1 is KGHSH and CDR2 is LQKENI. The DNA for the CDR3 is TGTGCCAGCTCACCACCGGGACTAGCGGGAGGTCCTAGCTCCTACGAGCAGTACTTC. The encoded protein is CASSPPGLAGGPSSYEQYF.

The chain links TRBV7-2 to TRBJ2-7; 12 bases match TRBD2. V lost 5 bases and J lost 0; bases outside the gene matches: 2. Germline CDR1 is SGHTA and CDR2 is FQGNSA. CDR3 length equals 15 residues. The CDR3 DNA follows: TGTGCCAGCAGCGTGACTAGCGGGAGCTCCTACGAGCAGTACTTC. Its protein product is CASSVTSGSSYEQYF.

The chain combines TRBV7-2 with TRBJ2-7; a possible D gene is TRBD2 (6 bases). Trimming removed 4 bases at V and 4 bases at J, with 17 bases between. The CDR3 is 15 residues long. Looked up from germline, CDR1 is SGHTA and CDR2 is FQGNSA. The CDR3 DNA follows: TGTGCCAGCAGCTCTAGAACGGGACTCCCATACGAGCAGTACTTC. As protein: CASSSRTGLPYEQYF.

V is TRBV19 and J is TRBJ1-2; 7 nucleotides line up with TRBD1. The CDR3 length is 17 residues. V shed 0 bases, J shed 3 bases, and the junction held 10 bases outside the gene matches. Germline V gene data show CDR1 as LNHDA and CDR2 as SQIVND (reference sequence). The CDR3 reads CASSIDQQGRTHYGYTF. In DNA, the CDR3 is TGTGCCAGTAGTATAGATCAACAGGGGCGTACGCACTATGGCTACACCTTC.

This clone appeared a single time. The V and J genes are TRBV5-1 and TRBJ2-1, with 7 bases matching TRBD1. Unmatched junction bases numbered 6, after V lost 0 bases and J lost 0 bases. The CDR3 totals 17 residues. Looked up from germline, CDR1 is SGHRS and CDR2 is YFSETQ. CDR3 bases: TGCGCCAGCAGCTTGGGGGTTGGGGACAGCTCCTACAATGAGCAGTTCTTC. This sequence encodes CASSLGVGDSSYNEQFF.

The J gene is TRBJ1-1, the V gene TRBV9, with 10 bases aligning to TRBD1. With V trimmed by 2 bases and J by 4 bases, 8 bases remained unmatched. Germline CDR1 is SGDLS and CDR2 is YYNGEE. The CDR3 has 16 residues. The chain's CDR3 is CASSVGQGFLATEAFF. In nucleotides, the CDR3 is TGTGCCAGCAGCGTGGGACAGGGGTTTTTAGCCACTGAAGCTTTCTTT.

J is TRBJ2-1 and V is TRBV4-3; TRBD2 aligns across 9 bases. Germline CDR1 LGHNA, CDR2 YSLEER. The junction had 13 bases not matched to a gene; V was cut back by 1 base and J by 9 bases. This CDR3 has 17 amino acids. Here the CDR3 reads CASSQVGLAGFVSEQFF. The CDR3 bases are TGCGCCAGCAGCCAAGTAGGCCTAGCGGGGTTTGTTAGTGAGCAGTTCTTC.

The rearrangement joins TRBV18 to TRBJ1-1; tentative D call: TRBD1 (6 bases). Per germline, CDR1 KGHSH and CDR2 LQKENI. The CDR3 extends over 13 amino acids. The ends were cut back, 3 bases at V and 2 bases at J, with 7 bases in the middle. CDR3 sequence (DNA): TGTGCCAGCTCACCGGGGGCCAACACTGAAGCTTTCTTT. Its translation: CASSPGANTEAFF.

This rearrangement joins TRBV28 to TRBJ1-1, with D possibly being TRBD1 (5 bases). The V end lost 5 bases, the J end lost 1 base, and 14 bases lay between the germline ends. Germline V gives CDR1 MDHEN, CDR2 SYDVKM. The CDR3 extends over 15 amino acids. The chain's CDR3 is CASSLLGAQNTEAFF. The CDR3 coding sequence is TGTGCCAGCAGTCTCCTAGGGGCCCAGAACACTGAAGCTTTCTTT. The variable domain in full, completed from reference TRBV28 and TRBJ1-1, reads DVKVTQSSRYLVKRTGEKVFLECVQDMDHENMFWYRQDPGLGLRLIYFSYDVKMKEKGDIPEGYSVSREKKERFSLILESASTNQTSMYLCASSLLGAQNTEAFFGQGTRLTVV.

This clone appeared once. The chain carries TRBV10-3 and TRBJ1-2, with 10 bases matching TRBD1. Germline V gene lookup returns CDR1 ENHRY and CDR2 SYGVKD. The CDR3 has 16 amino acids. J lost 0 bases, V lost 3 bases, and 4 bases had no gene match. The CDR3 coding sequence is TGTGCCATCAGTGAAGGGACAGGGGTAGCTAACTATGGCTACACCTTC. This codes for CAISEGTGVANYGYTF.

The chain combines TRBV19 with TRBJ2-5; 7 bases are shared with TRBD2. The germline V gene has CDR1 LNHDA and CDR2 SQIVND (reference sequence). V lost 0 bases, J lost 3 bases, and 22 bases stayed unmatched. CDR3 length equals 21 residues. For the CDR3, the DNA is TGTGCCAGTAGTATAGATCCGGGAGGAGGAACGCTCGGACCCAAAAAAGAGACCCAGTACTTC. As protein: CASSIDPGGGTLGPKKETQYF.

V and J are TRBV18 and TRBJ1-4; 9 bases align to TRBD1. Germline trimming cut 4 bases from V and 3 bases from J; bases unmatched to any gene: 6. CDR1 and CDR2 (germline): KGHSH, LQKENI. CDR3 length: 16 amino acids. The CDR3 loop is CASSLQGAMANEKLFF. In DNA form, the CDR3 reads TGTGCCAGCTCACTACAGGGGGCTATGGCTAATGAAAAACTGTTTTTT.

The V call is TRBV11-2, the J call TRBJ1-1, with a tentative D call TRBD1 (5 bases). This CDR3 comprises 14 residues. Germline CDR1 reads SGHAT; CDR2 reads FQNNGV. V was trimmed by 6 bases and J by 6 bases, leaving 17 bases between them. The CDR3 region has the DNA TGTGCCAGCAGGCCAATTCAGGGCCGAGCTGAAGCTTTCTTT. Protein product: CASRPIQGRAEAFF.

The V and J genes are TRBV28 and TRBJ2-3; 8 nucleotides align to TRBD2. V lost 6 bases to trimming and J lost 5 bases; unmatched junction nucleotides: 13. The CDR3 extends over 16 amino acids. Germline-derived CDR1 and CDR2 are MDHEN and SYDVKM. DNA of the CDR3: TGTGCCAGCAGCTCTACAAGCGGGAGTCAGGGAGATACGCAGTATTTT. It specifies CASSSTSGSQGDTQYF. Together with reference TRBV28 and TRBJ2-3, the CDR3 gives the full variable domain: DVKVTQSSRYLVKRTGEKVFLECVQDMDHENMFWYRQDPGLGLRLIYFSYDVKMKEKGDIPEGYSVSREKKERFSLILESASTNQTSMYLCASSSTSGSQGDTQYFGPGTRLTVL.

This chain joins TRBV27 and TRBJ2-3; TRBD1 matches 8 bases. The ends lost 4 bases at V and 4 bases at J; junction bases unmatched: 10. CDR3 length: 16 amino acids. The germline gives CDR1 MNHEY, CDR2 SMNVEV (reference sequence). As DNA, the CDR3 is TGTGCCAGCAGTTATGCAGGGGGCCCCAGGGCAGATACGCAGTATTTT. Translated, it gives CASSYAGGPRADTQYF.